This TCR beta chain emerged from a study of control samples from healthy donors and cancer patients (dated by TCRdb to the early 2020s). From its cysteine to its phenylalanine, the CDR3 spans 16 amino acids. The DNA shown is the 48-base CDR3, in frame from base 1. The germline V gene (reference sequence) gives CDR1 as LGHDT and CDR2 as YNNKEL. V lost 0 bases and J lost 8 bases, and the count of bases not matched to a germline gene is 9. Worth noting for this clone: It lacks a known antigen. No base quality values were provided; no much bigger clone lies one nucleotide off.

The library was obtained by the immunoSEQ multiplex PCR assay. Imported from immuneACCESS, the table was reduced by TCRdb to in-frame sequences with V and J called. These copies leave out some clones; in studies compared against another copy, an unresolved V gene accounts for under half, and the cause of the remainder is not known. This sample holds around 250,000 clones; roughly 82% were observed only once. 13% of the sample goes to the ten largest clones. The chain joins TRBV3-1 (or the pseudogene TRBV3-2) to TRBJ1-4; a stretch of 7 junction bases matches TRBD1. Sequences were obtained from PBMCs. The source of this sequence is a woman between 55 and 75 years old with lung cancer. The DNA reads TGTGCCAGCAGCCAAGATCTCCGGGACAGCCGCGAAAAACTGTTTTTT. It encodes CASSQDLRDSREKLFF.